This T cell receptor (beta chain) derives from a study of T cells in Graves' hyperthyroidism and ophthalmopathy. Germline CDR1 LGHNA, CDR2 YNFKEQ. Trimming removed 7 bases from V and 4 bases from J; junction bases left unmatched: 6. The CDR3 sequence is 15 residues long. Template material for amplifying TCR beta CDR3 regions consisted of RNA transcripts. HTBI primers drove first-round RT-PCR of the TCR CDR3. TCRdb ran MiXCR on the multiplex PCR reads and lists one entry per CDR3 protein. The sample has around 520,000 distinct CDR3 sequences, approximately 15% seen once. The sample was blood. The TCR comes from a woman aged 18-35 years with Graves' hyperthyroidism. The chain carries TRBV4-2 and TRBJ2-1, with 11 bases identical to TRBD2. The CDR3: CASTPGTSGYNEQFF. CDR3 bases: TGTGCCAGCACCCCGGGGACTAGCGGATACAATGAGCAGTTCTTC.